A selection of T cell receptor beta chains follows, all from one sample in a study of blood T cell repertoires in COVID-19. Libraries were prepared by immunoSEQ multiplex PCR; TCRdb keeps only in-frame clonotypes and omits some of them. Found here are 100,000 to 150,000 clones, around 76% of them singletons; the top ten hold about 6%. Sample: peripheral blood. Every receptor here comes from a man older than 75 with COVID-19, enrolled during active disease. CDR3s include the opening cysteine and the closing phenylalanine or tryptophan. Fields, in order: D gene, V gene, J gene, CDR3 length, clone size, CDR3 protein, CDR3 DNA. D genes are given only for firm matches. Expanded clones get a size class; other rows say once, few or many, or leave the size out.

.	TRBV5-1	TRBJ1-2	14	.	CASSLGGPNYGYTF	TGCGCCAGCAGCTTGGGCGGCCCTAACTATGGCTACACCTTC
.	TRBV7-2	TRBJ2-3	13	few	CASSWGPTDTQYF	TGTGCCAGCAGCTGGGGGCCTACAGATACGCAGTATTTT
.	TRBV25-1	TRBJ1-5	13	.	CASGGVGNQPQHF	TGTGCCAGCGGGGGGGTCGGCAATCAGCCCCAGCATTTT
TRBD2	TRBV19	TRBJ2-1	16	.	CASSLRASGTYNEQFF	TGTGCCAGTAGCCTACGGGCTAGCGGTACCTACAATGAGCAGTTCTTC
TRBD2	TRBV25-1	TRBJ2-7	14	few	CASGPGLAGAPQYF	TGTGCCAGCGGTCCTGGACTAGCGGGTGCCCCGCAGTACTTC
.	TRBV7-9	TRBJ2-5	15	few	CASSSRLRPQETQYF	TGTGCCAGCAGCTCCCGATTGAGGCCCCAAGAGACCCAGTACTTC
.	TRBV7-2	TRBJ2-1	12	once	CASSLPPGEQFF	TGTGCCAGCAGCTTGCCCCCGGGTGAGCAGTTCTTC
TRBD1	TRBV28	TRBJ2-7	15	few	CASSSSGTGLGEQYF	TGTGCCAGCAGTTCCTCCGGGACAGGGCTCGGCGAGCAGTACTTC
.	TRBV5-1	TRBJ1-4	16	.	CASSFGSAGSNEKLFF	TGCGCCAGCAGCTTCGGATCGGCTGGGAGTAATGAAAAACTGTTTTTT
TRBD2	TRBV7-2	TRBJ2-7	16	.	CASSLLGLAGAYEQYF	TGTGCCAGCAGCTTATTAGGACTAGCGGGCGCCTACGAGCAGTACTTC
.	TRBV2	TRBJ1-1	13	.	CASSRQVNTEAFF	TGTGCCAGCAGTAGACAGGTGAACACTGAAGCTTTCTTT
.	TRBV7-8	TRBJ2-3	15	.	CASSLITYLTDMQYF	TGTGCCAGCAGCTTGATCACTTACCTCACAGATATGCAGTATTTT
.	TRBV5-4	TRBJ1-2	14	.	CASSLVLGGIGYTF	TGTGCCAGCAGCTTGGTACTTGGGGGGATTGGCTACACCTTC
.	TRBV12-3/TRBV12-4	TRBJ2-1	13	.	CASTKGVANEQFF	TGTGCCAGCACCAAGGGAGTTGCAAACGAGCAGTTCTTC
.	TRBV14	TRBJ2-7	15	medium-sized	CASSQDPESAHEQYF	TGTGCCAGCAGCCAAGACCCCGAATCTGCGCACGAGCAGTACTTC
.	TRBV27	TRBJ1-1	14	.	CASSPARRDTEAFF	TGTGCCAGCAGTCCCGCGCGTCGGGACACTGAAGCTTTCTTT
.	TRBV18	TRBJ2-7	14	.	CASSPRAGVNEQYF	TGTGCCAGCTCACCCCGAGCAGGGGTAAATGAGCAGTACTTC
TRBD1	TRBV2	TRBJ1-1	14	once	CASGPGQGLGGAFF	TGTGCCAGCGGACCGGGACAGGGGCTTGGAGGAGCTTTCTTT
.	TRBV4-1	TRBJ2-1	17	.	CASSHLPAESLYNEQFF	TGCGCCAGCAGCCACCTCCCGGCGGAGTCCTTATACAATGAGCAGTTCTTC
.	TRBV27	TRBJ2-2	15	once	CASSFGSSDTGELFF	TGTGCCAGCAGTTTCGGGAGCTCGGACACCGGGGAGCTGTTTTTT
.	TRBV4-3	TRBJ2-3	16	.	CASSQDLRTLTDTQYF	TGCGCCAGCAGCCAAGATTTGAGGACACTCACAGATACGCAGTATTTT
.	TRBV7-2	TRBJ1-1	12	.	CASSERDTEAFF	TGTGCCAGCAGCGAGAGGGACACTGAAGCTTTCTTT
.	TRBV6-5	TRBJ1-1	15	once	CASSYSQTVNTEAFF	TGTGCCAGCAGTTACTCCCAGACAGTGAACACTGAAGCTTTCTTT
.	TRBV6-5	TRBJ1-4	14	.	CASSLQGSGEKLFF	TGTGCCAGCAGTTTACAGGGATCGGGTGAAAAACTGTTTTTT
.	TRBV20-1	TRBJ1-1	10	.	CSANREEAFF	TGCAGTGCTAACAGGGAGGAAGCTTTCTTT
.	TRBV9	TRBJ2-3	14	.	CASSVGRVTDTQYF	TGTGCCAGCAGCGTAGGCAGGGTCACAGATACGCAGTATTTT
TRBD2	TRBV15	TRBJ2-1	14	.	CATSFSGDYNEQFF	TGTGCCACCAGCTTTAGCGGGGATTACAATGAGCAGTTCTTC
.	TRBV7-9	TRBJ2-5	17	.	CASSSIAGGAYQETQYF	TGTGCCAGCAGCTCCATAGCAGGTGGGGCTTACCAAGAGACCCAGTACTTC
.	TRBV5-8	TRBJ1-5	15	.	CASRPPGNPKEPQHF	TGTGCCAGCAGACCCCCGGGAAACCCGAAGGAGCCCCAGCATTTT
.	TRBV7-2	TRBJ2-2	16	once	CASSLVRDTNTGELFF	TGTGCCAGCAGCTTAGTCCGGGACACTAACACCGGGGAGCTGTTTTTT
.	TRBV19	TRBJ2-5	13	.	CASSERHQETQYF	TGTGCCAGTAGTGAGCGTCACCAAGAGACCCAGTACTTC
.	TRBV18	TRBJ2-1	14	few	CASSRGGPYNEQFF	TGTGCCAGCTCAAGGGGGGGCCCGTACAATGAGCAGTTCTTC
.	TRBV7-2	TRBJ1-5	13	.	CASSFREVEPQHF	TGTGCCAGCAGCTTCAGGGAGGTTGAGCCCCAGCATTTT
.	TRBV28	TRBJ2-7	16	.	CASSLTVQEPPYEQYF	TGTGCCAGCAGCCTAACGGTGCAAGAGCCCCCCTACGAGCAGTACTTC
.	TRBV27	TRBJ2-7	15	.	CASSLSVIPPGEQYF	TGTGCCAGCAGTTTATCGGTAATCCCCCCGGGGGAGCAGTACTTC
.	TRBV3-1/TRBV3-2	TRBJ1-2	13	.	CASSLTPRGGYTF	TGTGCCAGCAGCCTCACTCCGCGCGGAGGCTACACCTTC
.	TRBV7-9	TRBJ1-6	12	.	CASSTGPSPLHF	TGTGCCAGCAGTACAGGGCCCTCGCCCCTCCACTTT
TRBD1	TRBV27	TRBJ2-5	15	.	CASSRTGEYGETQYF	TGTGCCAGCAGTCGGACAGGGGAGTACGGAGAGACCCAGTACTTC
TRBD1	TRBV2	TRBJ2-7	15	once	CASKEGAGPRYEQYF	TGTGCCAGCAAAGAGGGGGCAGGGCCCAGGTACGAGCAGTACTTC
.	TRBV12-3/TRBV12-4	TRBJ2-1	13	.	CASSLYSYNEQFF	TGTGCCAGCAGTTTATACTCCTACAATGAGCAGTTCTTC
.	TRBV7-8	TRBJ2-7	14	.	CASSPETVSYEQYF	TGTGCCAGCAGCCCCGAGACAGTATCCTACGAGCAGTACTTC
TRBD1	TRBV7-9	TRBJ2-5	14	.	CASSPGQVQETQYF	TGTGCCAGCAGCCCAGGACAGGTACAAGAGACCCAGTACTTC
.	TRBV14	TRBJ2-7	18	.	CASSQVAVAAGGTYEQYF	TGTGCCAGCAGCCAAGTCGCAGTGGCAGCGGGCGGGACCTACGAGCAGTACTTC
.	TRBV7-8	TRBJ1-2	15	.	CASSLSPGAVYGYTF	TGTGCCAGCAGCTTAAGTCCAGGGGCGGTCTATGGCTACACCTTC
TRBD1	TRBV19	TRBJ1-1	16	.	CASSIRQGATPTEAFF	TGTGCCAGTAGTATAAGACAGGGGGCTACCCCCACTGAAGCTTTCTTT
.	TRBV2	TRBJ2-1	14	.	CASRTRAGGSEQFF	TGTGCCAGCAGGACGCGGGCTGGGGGCAGTGAGCAGTTCTTC
.	TRBV6-5	TRBJ1-3	14	.	CASSYSRGGNTIYF	TGTGCCAGCAGTTACTCGAGAGGGGGAAACACCATATATTTT
.	TRBV12-1	TRBJ2-3	16	few	CASSADTSGELYTQYF	TGTGCCAGCAGCGCAGACACTAGCGGGGAGCTATATACGCAGTATTTT
.	TRBV4-1	TRBJ2-2	16	many	CASTSRGGGDTGELFF	TGCGCCAGCACCTCAAGGGGAGGAGGGGACACCGGGGAGCTGTTTTTT